What follows describes a single TCR beta chain. Its antigen remains unidentified. PCR was performed using 60 Vbeta and 13 Jbeta primers. The method was immunoSEQ multiplex PCR; TCRdb's version includes in-frame clones alone and lacks a portion of them. The sample lists under 150,000 clones, approximately 78% occurring once. Trimming cost V 4 bases and J 7 bases, with 10 bases left between them. CDR1 and CDR2 (germline): SQVTM, ANQGSEA. The CDR3 consists of 12 residues. These data belong to a study of cytomegalovirus exposure and HLA in healthy donors. As for the study in general: Researchers previously reported finding more than 100 million unique TCR beta sequences from approximately 200 million T cells. General study points: The authors excluded some V segments, including TRBV6-2 and TRBV6-3, as indistinguishable. Donors were assumed by presence/absence analyses to have roughly uniform sequencing depth.

This donor's record omits CMV serostatus. The J gene is TRBJ1-4, the V gene TRBV29-1; unclear D gene. Sequencing used PBMCs. The sequence was collected from a human donor in good health. The CDR3 is CSVAFIGEKLFF. The CDR3 nucleotides are TGCAGCGTTGCCTTTATCGGTGAAAAACTGTTTTTT.